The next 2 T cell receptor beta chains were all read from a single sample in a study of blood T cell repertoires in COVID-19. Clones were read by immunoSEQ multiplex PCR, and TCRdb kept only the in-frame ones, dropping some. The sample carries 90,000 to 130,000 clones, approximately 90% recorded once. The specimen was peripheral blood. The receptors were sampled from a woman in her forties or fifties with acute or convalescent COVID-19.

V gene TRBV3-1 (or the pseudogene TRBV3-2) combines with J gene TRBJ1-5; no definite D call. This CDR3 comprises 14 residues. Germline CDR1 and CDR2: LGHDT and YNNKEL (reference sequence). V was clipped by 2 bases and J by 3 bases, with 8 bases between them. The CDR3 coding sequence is TGTGCCAGCAGCCAAAGCGGCCCCAATCAGCCCCAGCATTTT. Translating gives CASSQSGPNQPQHF.

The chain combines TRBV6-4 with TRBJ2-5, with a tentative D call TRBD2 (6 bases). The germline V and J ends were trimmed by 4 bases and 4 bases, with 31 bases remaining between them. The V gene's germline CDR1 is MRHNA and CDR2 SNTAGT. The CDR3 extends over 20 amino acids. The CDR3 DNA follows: TGTGCCAGCAGTGGCACCCAGATTTCCGTATCTGGTACAGCGGGAGAGACCCAGTACTTC. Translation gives CASSGTQISVSGTAGETQYF.